The clone carrying this T cell receptor beta chain has more than one count but fewer than ten. As yet, its antigen is unknown. Only in-frame clones appear in the TCRdb table, and some are missing; sequencing was by immunoSEQ multiplex PCR. The table has 35,000 to 50,000 clones, around three quarters seen once. This record belongs to a study of vaccination effects on CD4 cells after COVID-19. Whole-study results and caveats: Researchers reported few convalescent patients and no early post-infection timepoints in the study. Marked clonal contraction was seen in infection- and vaccine-induced clones late after vaccination.

ViraFEST assay sequencing came after antigen-specific CD4+ T cells were expanded with viral peptide pools. Once cultured for 10 days, the cells underwent separation to obtain CD4+ T cells. According to the study, vaccine recipients showed no prior SARS-CoV-2 infection and negative nucleocapsid antibodies. PBMC were cultured at a few million per well with 10 IU/ml IL-2 and 9.5 to 10 ug/ml peptides. Days 3 and 7 saw half the medium replaced with IL-2 medium. Sequenced here: CD4+ T cells from PBMCs cultured with SARS-CoV-2 spike peptides, sampled before COVID-19 vaccination. The clonotype originates from a human donor who received a COVID-19 vaccine.

CDR3 sequence reads: CASSPDREDSPLHF. Written as DNA, the CDR3 is TGTGCCAGCAGCCCGGACAGGGAAGATTCACCCCTCCACTTT. The chain uses TRBV4-2 and TRBJ1-6; TRBD1 aligns across 8 bases. The CDR3 is 14 amino acids. Germline V CDR1 and CDR2: LGHNA, YNFKEQ. V was pared by 4 bases and J by 8 bases, with 4 bases of the junction left unmatched.